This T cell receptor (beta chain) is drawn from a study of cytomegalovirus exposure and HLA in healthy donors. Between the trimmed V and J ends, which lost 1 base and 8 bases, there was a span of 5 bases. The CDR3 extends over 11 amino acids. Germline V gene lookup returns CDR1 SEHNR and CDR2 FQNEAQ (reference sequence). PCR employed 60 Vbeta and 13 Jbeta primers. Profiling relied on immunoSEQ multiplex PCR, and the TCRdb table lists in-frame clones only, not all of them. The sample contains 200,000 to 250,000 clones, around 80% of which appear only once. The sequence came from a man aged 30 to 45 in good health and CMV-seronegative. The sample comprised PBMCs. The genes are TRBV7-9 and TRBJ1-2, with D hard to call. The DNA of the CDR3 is TGTGCCAGCAGCTTAGGCGGGGGCTACACCTTC. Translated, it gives CASSLGGGYTF.